These T cell receptor beta chains were read from a single sample in a study of radiation and T cells in renal cell carcinoma. TCRdb's table, derived via immunoSEQ multiplex PCR, lists solely in-frame clones and lacks some. The top ten clones hold around 17% of a sample with 140,000 or so clones, roughly 90% of them seen once. The sample consisted of blood, taken from a patient whose treatment included radiotherapy and nephrectomy. These receptor sequences come from a woman between 50 and 59 years old with renal cell carcinoma. Both conserved end residues are part of each CDR3. The order of the fields is clone size, J gene, V gene, D gene, CDR3 DNA, CDR3 protein. A D gene is named only where the DNA matches it firmly. Clone sizes are given selectively: once, few, many, or a class where the clone is expanded.

>NA|TRBJ2-2|TRBV4-3|NA
TGCGCCAGCTTAGGGGAGAACACCGGGGAGCTGTTTTTT
CASLGENTGELFF
>once|TRBJ2-2|TRBV19|TRBD2
TGTGCCAGTAGCCCACTAGCGGGGTTCCCCCACACCGGGGAGCTGTTTTTT
CASSPLAGFPHTGELFF
>NA|TRBJ2-1|TRBV20-1|NA
TGCAGTGCTAGCGCGGGACGCCATCAGTTCTTC
CSASAGRHQFF
>once|TRBJ2-3|TRBV5-1|TRBD2
TGCGCCAGCGCCAAAAGCGGGGATGATGATACGCAGTATTTT
CASAKSGDDDTQYF
>NA|TRBJ2-6|TRBV30|NA
TGTGCATTGGACAGGTCGGGGGGTGGGGCCAACGTCCTGACTTTC
CALDRSGGGANVLTF
>once|TRBJ2-7|TRBV5-1|NA
TGCGCCAGCCGCCTATCGGACAGACTCAGCTCCTACGAGCAGTACTTC
CASRLSDRLSSYEQYF
>NA|TRBJ2-1|TRBV29-1|TRBD2
TGCAGCGTTGAAAGGCTAGCGGGAGGGCCAAATGAGCAGTTCTTC
CSVERLAGGPNEQFF
>NA|TRBJ1-2|TRBV19|TRBD1
TGTGCCAGTACCTTAAATCAGGGGGCGGACTATGGCTACACCTTC
CASTLNQGADYGYTF
>NA|TRBJ1-1|TRBV5-1|NA
TGCGCCAGCAGCTTTGGGGCCGGGGCTGGAAACACTGAAGCTTTCTTT
CASSFGAGAGNTEAFF
>NA|TRBJ1-2|TRBV2|NA
TGTGCCAGCAGGAGTGGGCGTGATGGCTACACCTTC
CASRSGRDGYTF
>NA|TRBJ2-1|TRBV7-2|TRBD2
TGTGCCATCATAGCGGGAGGGCCACGGGGCGAGCAGTTCTTC
CAIIAGGPRGEQFF
>NA|TRBJ2-7|TRBV25-1|TRBD1
TGTGCCAGCAGTGAAGCAGGGGGTCCCTCCTACGAGCAGTACTTC
CASSEAGGPSYEQYF
>NA|TRBJ1-5|TRBV28|NA
TGTGCCAGCACCCAACGGCAGGGGATATTGAATCAGCCCCAGCATTTT
CASTQRQGILNQPQHF
>few|TRBJ1-1|TRBV9|NA
TGTGCCAGCGCCCGGCGGGAGGGTAAATCTGGCGCTTTCTTT
CASARREGKSGAFF
>NA|TRBJ1-2|TRBV27|TRBD1
TGTGCCAGCAGTTTATTCGGAACAGGGGCGGGAGGCTACACCTTC
CASSLFGTGAGGYTF
>NA|TRBJ2-5|TRBV4-3|TRBD1
TGCGCCAGCAGCCAAGATTCTGTGACAGGGGCCAAGACCCAGTACTTC
CASSQDSVTGAKTQYF
>NA|TRBJ2-5|TRBV7-8|NA
TGTGCCAGCAGCTCCGGCAGACACCCAGAAGAGACCCAGTACTTC
CASSSGRHPEETQYF
>NA|TRBJ2-1|TRBV7-2|TRBD1
TGTGCCACCAAGGGGGGGACAGGGGGCAATGAGCAGTTCTTC
CATKGGTGGNEQFF
>NA|TRBJ2-7|TRBV6-5|TRBD1
TGTGCCACCACCGGACAGGGGAGGTACGAGCAGTACTTC
CATTGQGRYEQYF
>NA|TRBJ2-7|TRBV18|TRBD1
TGTGCCAGCTCACCCTCCGGGACAGGGTTGTACGAGCAGTACTTC
CASSPSGTGLYEQYF
>NA|TRBJ2-1|TRBV7-2|NA
TGTGCCAGCAGCTTCGGGCCCAATGAGCAGTTCTTC
CASSFGPNEQFF
>few|TRBJ1-5|TRBV19|TRBD1
TGTGCCAGTAGCAAGACAGGGGTGAATCAGCCCCAGCATTTT
CASSKTGVNQPQHF
>once|TRBJ2-6|TRBV25-1|NA
TGTGCCAGCCTTCCCTCTGGGGCCAACGTCCTGACTTTC
CASLPSGANVLTF
>NA|TRBJ1-2|TRBV6-6|NA
TGTGCCAGCAGTTCTCGTTACTATGGCTACACCTTC
CASSSRYYGYTF
>NA|TRBJ2-7|TRBV28|NA
TGTGCCAGCAGTTTTGACGGAAATAACGAGCAGTACTTC
CASSFDGNNEQYF
>NA|TRBJ2-1|TRBV5-4|TRBD1
TGTGCCAGCAGCGGGTGGGACAGGGTGGTTAATGAGCAGTTCTTC
CASSGWDRVVNEQFF
>NA|TRBJ2-1|TRBV7-8|NA
TGTGCCAGCAGCCCAGGGTACGATGAGCAGTTCTTC
CASSPGYDEQFF
>NA|TRBJ1-6|TRBV5-4|TRBD1
TGTGCCAGCAGCTTGGGGACAGGGGTTAAAAATTCACCCCTCCACTTT
CASSLGTGVKNSPLHF
>NA|TRBJ2-3|TRBV18|NA
TGTGCCAGCCACGAACTAGGAGGAACTAGCACAGATACGCAGTATTTT
CASHELGGTSTDTQYF
>NA|TRBJ1-6|TRBV11-3|NA
TGTGCCAGCAGCTTAGACAGAAATTCACCCCTCCACTTT
CASSLDRNSPLHF
>many|TRBJ2-4|TRBV5-1|NA
TGCGCCAGCAGCTTGAGGGGGATTGGGAACATTCAGTACTTC
CASSLRGIGNIQYF
>NA|TRBJ1-4|TRBV10-3|TRBD1
TGTGCCATCAAGTTCGGTCCCGGGACAGGGGAAAAACTGTTTTTT
CAIKFGPGTGEKLFF
>NA|TRBJ2-1|TRBV2|NA
TGTGCCAGCAGAGTAACCGGGGGCAATGAGCAGTTCTTC
CASRVTGGNEQFF
>NA|TRBJ1-5|TRBV28|NA
TGTGCCAGCAGTTTAACCGGGACAAGATACAATCAGCCCCAGCATTTT
CASSLTGTRYNQPQHF
>NA|TRBJ1-5|TRBV12-5|NA
TGTGCTAGTGGCCAAAATAGCTGGCCCCAGCATTTT
CASGQNSWPQHF
>NA|TRBJ2-1|TRBV29-1|TRBD2
TGCAGCGTTGAAAGGGGGGCTAGCGGGAGTGTCGACTACAATGAGCAGTTCTTC
CSVERGASGSVDYNEQFF
>once|TRBJ2-7|TRBV6-5|TRBD1
TGTGCCAGCAGTTGGGGCAGGGGGCATGTCGACGAGCAGTACTTC
CASSWGRGHVDEQYF
>NA|TRBJ2-1|TRBV19|TRBD2
TGTGCCAGTAGTACCGGGACTAGCGGGGGGCTTGACAATGAGCAGTTCTTC
CASSTGTSGGLDNEQFF
>NA|TRBJ1-4|TRBV4-3|NA
TGCGCCAGCAGCCAGGGTTGGGGGAGGGAAAATGAAAAACTGTTTTTT
CASSQGWGRENEKLFF
>NA|TRBJ2-2|TRBV5-1|NA
TGCGCCAGCACGTCACTAGCACCAGACACCGGGGAGCTGTTTTTT
CASTSLAPDTGELFF
>NA|TRBJ2-5|TRBV2|NA
TGTGCCAGCAGCCTATTCAGGGGAGAGACCCAGTACTTC
CASSLFRGETQYF
>NA|TRBJ2-7|TRBV7-2|TRBD2
TGTGCCAGCAGCACCCGGGGTAGCGGGGTATTCTACGAGCAGTACTTC
CASSTRGSGVFYEQYF
>NA|TRBJ2-1|TRBV18|NA
TGTGCCAGCTCACCAAGTGGCCGGGAGTACAATGAGCAGTTCTTC
CASSPSGREYNEQFF
>NA|TRBJ2-7|TRBV7-9|NA
TGTGCCAGCAGCCCCTCTTTTCGCCGGGGTCTCTACGAGCAGTACTTC
CASSPSFRRGLYEQYF
>NA|TRBJ2-2|TRBV7-2|NA
TGTGCCAGCAGCTTAGAGGGTTCCCTCAACACCGGGGAGCTGTTTTTT
CASSLEGSLNTGELFF
>few|TRBJ2-3|TRBV30|NA
TGTGCCTGGGAGGTCGGAGGAGATACGCAGTATTTT
CAWEVGGDTQYF
>few|TRBJ1-1|TRBV9|NA
TGTGCCAGCAGCGTCTCAGGGGAAGGTGAAGCTTTCTTT
CASSVSGEGEAFF
>NA|TRBJ1-5|TRBV7-9|TRBD1
TGTGCCAGTGGGGACAGCGATAGCAATCAGCCCCAGCATTTT
CASGDSDSNQPQHF
>NA|TRBJ2-7|TRBV13|NA
TGTGCCAGCAGAAAACCTGGGACCGCAGCGAGCGAGCAGTACTTC
CASRKPGTAASEQYF
>NA|TRBJ1-1|TRBV6-1|NA
TGTGCCAGCAGTGTTACCCTAACCTTGAACACTGAAGCTTTCTTT
CASSVTLTLNTEAFF
>NA|TRBJ2-5|TRBV7-9|TRBD2
TGTGCCAGCACGCCGGTCGGGACTAGCGGGCAACACCAAGAGACCCAGTACTTC
CASTPVGTSGQHQETQYF
>NA|TRBJ1-5|TRBV19|NA
TGTGCCAGTAGTCGAGGTGAACAGCCCCAGCATTTT
CASSRGEQPQHF
>NA|TRBJ1-2|TRBV14|NA
TGTGAGGGGGATGAAGGCTACACCTTC
CEGDEGYTF
>NA|TRBJ1-5|TRBV18|NA
TGTGCCAGCTCACCGGGATCGGGGGGCAATCAGCCCCAGCATTTT
CASSPGSGGNQPQHF